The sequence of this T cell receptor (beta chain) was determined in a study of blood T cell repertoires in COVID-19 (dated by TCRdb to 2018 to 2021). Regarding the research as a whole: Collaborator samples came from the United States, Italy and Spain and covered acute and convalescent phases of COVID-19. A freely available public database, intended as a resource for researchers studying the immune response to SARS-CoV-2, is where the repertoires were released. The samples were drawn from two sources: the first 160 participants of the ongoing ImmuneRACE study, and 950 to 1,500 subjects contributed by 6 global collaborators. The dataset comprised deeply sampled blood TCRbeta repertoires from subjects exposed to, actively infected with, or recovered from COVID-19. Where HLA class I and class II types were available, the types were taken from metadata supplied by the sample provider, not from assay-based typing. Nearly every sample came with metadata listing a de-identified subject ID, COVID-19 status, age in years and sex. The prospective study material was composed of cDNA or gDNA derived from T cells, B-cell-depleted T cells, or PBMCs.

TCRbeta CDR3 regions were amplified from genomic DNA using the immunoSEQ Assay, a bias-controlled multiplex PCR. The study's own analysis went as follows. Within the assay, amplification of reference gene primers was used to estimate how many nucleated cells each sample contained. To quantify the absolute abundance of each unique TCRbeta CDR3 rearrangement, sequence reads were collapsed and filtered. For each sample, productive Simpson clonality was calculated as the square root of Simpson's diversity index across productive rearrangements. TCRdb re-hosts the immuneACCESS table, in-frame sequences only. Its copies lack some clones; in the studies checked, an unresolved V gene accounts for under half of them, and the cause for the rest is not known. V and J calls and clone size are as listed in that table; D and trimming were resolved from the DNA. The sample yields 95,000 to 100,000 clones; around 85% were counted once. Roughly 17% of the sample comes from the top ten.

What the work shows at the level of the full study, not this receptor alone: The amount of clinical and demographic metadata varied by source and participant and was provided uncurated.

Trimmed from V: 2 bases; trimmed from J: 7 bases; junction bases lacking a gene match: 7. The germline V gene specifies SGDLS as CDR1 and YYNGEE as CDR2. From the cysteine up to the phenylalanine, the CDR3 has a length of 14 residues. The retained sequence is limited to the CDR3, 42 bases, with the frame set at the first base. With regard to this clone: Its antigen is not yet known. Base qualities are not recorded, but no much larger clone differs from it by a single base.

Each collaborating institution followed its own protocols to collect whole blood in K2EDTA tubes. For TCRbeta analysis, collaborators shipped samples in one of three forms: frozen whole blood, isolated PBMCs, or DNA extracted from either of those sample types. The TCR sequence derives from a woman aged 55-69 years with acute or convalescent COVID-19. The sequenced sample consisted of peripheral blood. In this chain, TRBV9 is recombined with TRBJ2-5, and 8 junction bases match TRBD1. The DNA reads TGTGCCAGCAGCGTGGACAGGGACGGAGGGACCCAGTACTTC. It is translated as CASSVDRDGGTQYF. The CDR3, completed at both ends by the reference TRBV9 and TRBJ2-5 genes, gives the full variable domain DSGVTQTPKHLITATGQRVTLRCSPRSGDLSVYWYQQSLDQGLQFLIQYYNGEERAKGNILERFSAQQFPDLHSELNLSSLELGDSALYFCASSVDRDGGTQYFGPGTRLLVL.